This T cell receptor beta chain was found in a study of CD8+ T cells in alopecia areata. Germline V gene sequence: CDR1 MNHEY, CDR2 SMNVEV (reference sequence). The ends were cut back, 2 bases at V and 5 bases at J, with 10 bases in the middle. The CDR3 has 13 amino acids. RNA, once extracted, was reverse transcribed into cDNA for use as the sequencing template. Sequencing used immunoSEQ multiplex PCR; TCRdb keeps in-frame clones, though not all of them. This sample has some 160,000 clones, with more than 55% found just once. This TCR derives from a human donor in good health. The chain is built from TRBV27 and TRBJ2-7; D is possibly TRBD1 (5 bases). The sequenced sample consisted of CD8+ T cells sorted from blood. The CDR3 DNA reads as TGTGCCAGCAGTTTAAGGGGCTTCCACGAGCAGTACTTC. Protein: CASSLRGFHEQYF.